Below, 7 T cell receptor beta chains from the same sample are listed, as sequenced in a study of spatial heterogeneity in lung cancer. Points from the study as a whole: Mutation counts in tumors were tracked by counts of expanded intratumoral alpha and beta TCRs.

Documented time point: sample taken at primary tumor resection. TCRdb ran MiXCR on the 5' RACE reads and lists one entry per CDR3 protein. The table has more than 20,000 distinct CDR3 sequences, under 3.5% seen once. The antigens these receptors bind are not known. Source: lung tumor tissue, taken at surgery. These TCRs come from a male donor with early-stage non-small cell lung cancer.

This clonotype was seen many times. V is TRBV7-9 and J is TRBJ1-1; D gene uncertain. The germline V gene encodes CDR1 SEHNR and CDR2 FQNEAQ (reference sequence). Trimming took 5 bases from V and 1 from J, leaving 8 bases between them. The CDR3 sequence is 13 residues long. The CDR3 here is CASSALQNTEAFF. As DNA, the CDR3 is TGTGCCAGCAGCGCCCTGCAGAACACTGAAGCTTTCTTT.

The sample holds many counts of this clonotype. The chain joins TRBV6-1 to TRBJ1-1; 7 nucleotides align to TRBD1. Germline V CDR1 and CDR2: MNHNS, SASEGT. CDR3 size: 15 residues. Unmatched junction bases numbered 7, after V lost 4 bases and J lost 2 bases. The CDR3 nucleotides are TGTGCCAGCAGTGCCGGGACAGACAGAAACACTGAAGCTTTCTTT. This codes for CASSAGTDRNTEAFF.

This clonotype showed up many times. This chain links TRBV6-2 or TRBV6-3 with TRBJ1-1; 8 positions agree with TRBD1. This CDR3 has 13 amino acids. Per the germline V gene, CDR1 is MNHEY and CDR2 is SVGEGT. V trimming: 8 bases; J trimming: 2 bases; junction bases outside the gene matches: 4. CDR3 sequence: CASVDRGNTEAFF. CDR3 coding DNA: TGTGCCAGCGTAGACAGGGGAAACACTGAAGCTTTCTTT.

This clonotype was recorded at least ten times. V and J are TRBV10-3 and TRBJ2-5; 9 nucleotides match TRBD1. The CDR3 has 15 residues. Germline CDR1 ENHRY, CDR2 SYGVKD. With V trimmed by 4 bases and J by 3 bases, 6 bases remained unmatched. Here the CDR3 reads CAISGTGALEETQYF. The CDR3 DNA reads TGTGCCATCAGTGGGACAGGGGCCCTCGAAGAGACCCAGTACTTC.

This clonotype has ten or more counts. The chain recombines TRBV12-3 or TRBV12-4 with TRBJ2-4, with 7 positions matching TRBD2. This CDR3 region has 15 residues. V lost 3 bases and J lost 5; bases outside the gene matches: 7. CDR3 nucleotide sequence: TGTGCCAGCAGTTTCCAGACTAGCCCTCAAAACATTCAGTACTTC. The encoded protein is CASSFQTSPQNIQYF.

This clonotype showed up many times. This chain joins TRBV20-1 and TRBJ2-5; TRBD1 matches at 8 bases. The length of the CDR3 is 14 residues. Germline loops: CDR1 DFQATT, CDR2 SNEGSKA (reference sequence). Trimming cost V 6 bases and J 5 bases; bases outside gene matches: 11. As DNA, the CDR3 is TGCAGTGCCAGGACGACAGGGGCACAGGAGACCCAGTACTTC. Translating it yields CSARTTGAQETQYF.

This clonotype was seen repeatedly, ten times or more. The chain employs TRBV3-1 and TRBJ2-1; D is uncertain. The CDR3 length is 14 residues. Per the germline V gene, CDR1 is LGHDT and CDR2 is YNNKEL (reference sequence). V shed 4 bases and J shed 8 bases, with 15 bases lying between them. Here the CDR3 reads CASSRDTIAHEQFF. As DNA, the CDR3 is TGTGCCAGCAGCCGAGACACCATTGCCCATGAGCAGTTCTTC.